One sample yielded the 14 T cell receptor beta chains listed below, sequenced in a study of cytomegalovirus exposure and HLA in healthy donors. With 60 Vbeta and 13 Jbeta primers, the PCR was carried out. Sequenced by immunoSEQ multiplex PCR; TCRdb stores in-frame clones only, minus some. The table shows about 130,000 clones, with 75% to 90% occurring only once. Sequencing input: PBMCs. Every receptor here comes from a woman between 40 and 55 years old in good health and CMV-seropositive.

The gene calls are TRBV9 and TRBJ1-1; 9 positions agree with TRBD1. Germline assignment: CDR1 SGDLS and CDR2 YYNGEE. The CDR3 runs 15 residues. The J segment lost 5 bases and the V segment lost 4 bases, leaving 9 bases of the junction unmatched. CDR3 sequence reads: CASSPRTGDRTEAFF. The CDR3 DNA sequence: TGTGCCAGCAGCCCTCGGACAGGGGATCGGACTGAAGCTTTCTTT.

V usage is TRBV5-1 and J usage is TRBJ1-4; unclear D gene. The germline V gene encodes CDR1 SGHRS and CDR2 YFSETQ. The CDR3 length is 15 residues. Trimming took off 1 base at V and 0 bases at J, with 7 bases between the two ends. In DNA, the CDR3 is TGCGCCAGCAGCTTGTCCAGCGCAACTAATGAAAAACTGTTTTTT. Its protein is CASSLSSATNEKLFF. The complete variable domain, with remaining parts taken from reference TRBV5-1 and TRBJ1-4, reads KAGVTQTPRYLIKTRGQQVTLSCSPISGHRSVSWYQQTPGQGLQFLFEYFSETQRNKGNFPGRFSGRQFSNSRSEMNVSTLELGDSALYLCASSLSSATNEKLFFGSGTQLSVL.

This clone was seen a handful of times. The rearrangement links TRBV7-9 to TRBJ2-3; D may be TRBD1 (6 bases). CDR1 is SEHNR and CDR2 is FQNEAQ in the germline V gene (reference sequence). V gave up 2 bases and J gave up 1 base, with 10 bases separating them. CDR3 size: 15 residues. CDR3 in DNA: TGTGCCAGCAGCTTAAGGGGGAGTGGCACAGATACGCAGTATTTT. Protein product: CASSLRGSGTDTQYF.

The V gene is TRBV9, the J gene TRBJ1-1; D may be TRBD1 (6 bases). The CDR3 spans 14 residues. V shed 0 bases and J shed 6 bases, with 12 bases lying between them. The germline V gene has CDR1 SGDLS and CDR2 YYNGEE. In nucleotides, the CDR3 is TGTGCCAGCAGCGTAGGCTACAGGGACCCTGAAGCTTTCTTT. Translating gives CASSVGYRDPEAFF.

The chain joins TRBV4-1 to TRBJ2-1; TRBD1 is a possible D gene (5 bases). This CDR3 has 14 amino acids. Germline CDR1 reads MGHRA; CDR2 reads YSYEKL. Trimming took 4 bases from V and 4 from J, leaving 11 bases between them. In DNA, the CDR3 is TGCGCCAGCAGCCCAAGACAGCCTTACAATGAGCAGTTCTTC. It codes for CASSPRQPYNEQFF.

CDR3 loop: CASKAQGFDYTF. The CDR3 nucleotides are TGTGCCAGCAAGGCCCAGGGGTTTGACTACACCTTC. The V call is TRBV28, the J call TRBJ1-2; TRBD1 is a possible D gene (6 bases). From germline, CDR1 is MDHEN and CDR2 SYDVKM. CDR3 length: 12 amino acids. Trimming stripped 7 bases from V and 10 bases from J, with 16 bases between.

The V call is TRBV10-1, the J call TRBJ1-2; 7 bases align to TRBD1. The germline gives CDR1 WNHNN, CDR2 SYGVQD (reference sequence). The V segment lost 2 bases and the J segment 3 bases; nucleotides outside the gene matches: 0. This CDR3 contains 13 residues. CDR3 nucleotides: TGCGCCAGCAGTGAGGACAGGGACTATGGCTACACCTTC. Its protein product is CASSEDRDYGYTF.

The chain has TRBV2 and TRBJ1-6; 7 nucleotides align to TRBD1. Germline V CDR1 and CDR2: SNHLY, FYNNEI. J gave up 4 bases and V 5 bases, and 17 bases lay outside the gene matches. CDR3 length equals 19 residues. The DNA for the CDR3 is TGTGCCAGCAGTATAAAGAAATTGACAGGGATGGGTTATAATTCACCCCTCCACTTT. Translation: CASSIKKLTGMGYNSPLHF.

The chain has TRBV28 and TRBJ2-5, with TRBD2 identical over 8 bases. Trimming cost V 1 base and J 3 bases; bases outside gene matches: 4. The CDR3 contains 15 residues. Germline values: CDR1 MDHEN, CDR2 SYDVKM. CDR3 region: CASSLSGREEETQYF. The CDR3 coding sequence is TGTGCCAGCAGTTTATCGGGGCGGGAGGAAGAGACCCAGTACTTC. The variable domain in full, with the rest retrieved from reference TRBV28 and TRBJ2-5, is DVKVTQSSRYLVKRTGEKVFLECVQDMDHENMFWYRQDPGLGLRLIYFSYDVKMKEKGDIPEGYSVSREKKERFSLILESASTNQTSMYLCASSLSGREEETQYFGPGTRLLVL.

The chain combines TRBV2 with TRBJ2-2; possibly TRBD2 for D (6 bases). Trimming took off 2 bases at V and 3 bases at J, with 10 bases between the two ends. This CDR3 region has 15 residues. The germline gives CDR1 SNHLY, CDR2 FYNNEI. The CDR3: CASSESPGDTGELFF. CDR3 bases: TGTGCCAGCAGTGAATCCCCGGGGGACACCGGGGAGCTGTTTTTT.

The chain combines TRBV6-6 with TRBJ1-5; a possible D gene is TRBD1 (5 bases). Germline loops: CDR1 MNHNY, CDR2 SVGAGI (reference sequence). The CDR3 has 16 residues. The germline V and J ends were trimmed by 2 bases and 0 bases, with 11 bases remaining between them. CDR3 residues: CASSYGAPASNQPQHF. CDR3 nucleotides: TGTGCCAGCAGTTACGGGGCACCTGCTAGCAATCAGCCCCAGCATTTT.

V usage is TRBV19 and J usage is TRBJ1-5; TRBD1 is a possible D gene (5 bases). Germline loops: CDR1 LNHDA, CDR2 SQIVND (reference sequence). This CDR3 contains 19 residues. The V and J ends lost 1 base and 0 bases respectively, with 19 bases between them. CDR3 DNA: TGTGCCAGTAGTATAGTCGAGGTCCAGGGCGTCTATAGCAATCAGCCCCAGCATTTT. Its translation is CASSIVEVQGVYSNQPQHF.

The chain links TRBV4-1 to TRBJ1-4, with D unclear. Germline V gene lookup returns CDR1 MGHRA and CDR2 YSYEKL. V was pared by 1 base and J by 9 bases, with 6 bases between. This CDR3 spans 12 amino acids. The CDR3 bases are TGCGCCAGCAGCCAAGTATCCCAAAAACTGTTTTTT. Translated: CASSQVSQKLFF.

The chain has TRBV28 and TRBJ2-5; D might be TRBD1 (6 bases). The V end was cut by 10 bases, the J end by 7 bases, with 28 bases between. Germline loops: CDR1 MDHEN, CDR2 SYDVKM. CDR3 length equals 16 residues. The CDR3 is CATRTSSRTGSGTQYF. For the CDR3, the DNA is TGTGCCACCCGGACATCATCAAGAACAGGGTCAGGGACCCAGTACTTC. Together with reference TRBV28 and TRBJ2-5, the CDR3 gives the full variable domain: DVKVTQSSRYLVKRTGEKVFLECVQDMDHENMFWYRQDPGLGLRLIYFSYDVKMKEKGDIPEGYSVSREKKERFSLILESASTNQTSMYLCATRTSSRTGSGTQYFGPGTRLLVL.